Shown below are 25 T cell receptor beta chains from a single sample sequenced in a study of CD8 T cells in ankylosing spondylitis. Their antigens are not known. Study conclusions and caveats: It appeared that ankylosing spondylitis blood was characterized by a TCR beta motif of 8 or 9 highly homologous variants.

TCRdb fed the 5' RACE reads into MiXCR, producing one record per CDR3 protein. The repertoire holds hundreds of thousands of distinct CDR3 sequences, with about 11% as singletons. Sequencing input: blood, either unsorted or a sorted T cell fraction (not recorded which). Receptors were obtained from a male donor with ankylosing spondylitis.

This clonotype has more than one count but fewer than ten. The chain employs TRBV27 and TRBJ2-5; 11 nucleotides align to TRBD2. Unmatched junction bases numbered 7, after V lost 5 bases and J lost 2 bases. The CDR3 has 16 amino acids. Germline V gene sequence: CDR1 MNHEY, CDR2 SMNVEV (reference sequence). CDR3 in amino acids: CASSRGLAGHQETQYF. DNA of the CDR3: TGTGCCAGCAGTAGAGGACTAGCGGGCCATCAAGAGACCCAGTACTTC.

The gene calls are TRBV20-1 and TRBJ1-5; TRBD1 agrees at 7 bases. The germline V gene encodes CDR1 DFQATT and CDR2 SNEGSKA (reference sequence). V lost 8 bases to trimming and J lost 2 bases; unmatched junction nucleotides: 12. The CDR3 length is 15 residues. CDR3: CSTSRGGEGNQPQHF. CDR3 DNA: TGCAGTACGAGTCGAGGGGGCGAGGGCAATCAGCCCCAGCATTTT.

This clonotype was observed many times. This chain links TRBV20-1 with TRBJ1-2; D ambiguous. This CDR3 has 14 amino acids. Trimming took 0 bases from V and 5 from J, leaving 13 bases between them. Germline values: CDR1 DFQATT, CDR2 SNEGSKA (reference sequence). CDR3: CSARDFGRSYGYTF. CDR3 nucleotides: TGCAGTGCTAGAGATTTTGGCAGGTCGTATGGCTACACCTTC.

This clonotype was counted only a few times. J is TRBJ2-7 and V is TRBV20-1, with 8 bases that match TRBD2. Germline CDR1 reads DFQATT; CDR2 reads SNEGSKA (reference sequence). V dropped 3 bases and J dropped 1; count of bases not matched to a gene: 2. There are 13 residues in the CDR3. CDR3 in amino acids: CSARVAGSYEQYF. The CDR3 coding sequence is TGCAGTGCTAGGGTAGCGGGGTCCTACGAGCAGTACTTC.

Only a few counts were recorded for this clonotype. The rearrangement links TRBV4-3 to TRBJ1-6; D gene uncertain. V shed 0 bases and J shed 4 bases, with 7 bases lying between them. The CDR3 sequence is 15 residues long. Germline V gene sequence: CDR1 LGHNA, CDR2 YSLEER. The CDR3 loop is CASSQDRGYNSPLHF. CDR3 bases: TGCGCCAGCAGCCAAGATCGAGGATATAATTCACCCCTCCACTTT.

The CDR3: CASSSSQRVGGRLYEQYF. CDR3 in DNA: TGTGCCAGCAGTTCCTCTCAGAGAGTCGGTGGGCGCCTCTACGAGCAGTACTTC. This chain joins TRBV28 and TRBJ2-7; D is uncertain. The V and J ends lost 4 bases and 3 bases respectively, with 25 bases between them. There are 18 residues in the CDR3. Germline V gives CDR1 MDHEN, CDR2 SYDVKM.

The chain uses TRBV20-1 and TRBJ1-6; D is uncertain. The length of the CDR3 is 13 residues. V gave up 5 bases and J gave up 6 bases, with 11 bases separating them. Germline CDR1 reads DFQATT; CDR2 reads SNEGSKA (reference sequence). CDR3 DNA: TGCAGTGCTTTTGACCGATCTAATTCACCCCTCCACTTT. This encodes CSAFDRSNSPLHF.

The CDR3 here is CAIRSDRAGDEQFF. CDR3 nucleotide sequence: TGTGCCATCAGGTCGGACAGGGCAGGAGATGAGCAGTTCTTC. The genes are TRBV10-3 and TRBJ2-1; 8 bases fit TRBD1. In germline, CDR1 is ENHRY, CDR2 SYGVKD. The CDR3 is made up of 14 amino acids. V shed 6 bases, J shed 8 bases, and the junction held 9 bases outside the gene matches.

This chain connects TRBV20-1 to TRBJ2-7; 11 bases are shared with TRBD2. The germline gives CDR1 DFQATT, CDR2 SNEGSKA (reference sequence). Trimming at V came to 5 bases and at J to 3 bases, leaving 15 bases not matched to a gene. CDR3 length: 17 amino acids. The CDR3 coding sequence is TGCAGTGCTGCGGGGGGGCTAGCGGGAGGAATTGGCTACGAGCAGTACTTC. This sequence encodes CSAAGGLAGGIGYEQYF.

The chain has TRBV29-1 and TRBJ1-1, with a possible D match to TRBD1 (6 bases). The V end lost 4 bases, the J end lost 5 bases, and 14 bases lay between the germline ends. Germline values: CDR1 SQVTM, CDR2 ANQGSEA. The CDR3 is made up of 13 amino acids. The CDR3 DNA is TGCAGCGTTGTAATGGGGGGCAGAACTGAAGCTTTCTTT. Translating it yields CSVVMGGRTEAFF.

The V and J genes are TRBV4-2 and TRBJ2-5; TRBD2 aligns across 8 bases. V gave up 8 bases and J gave up 5 bases; unmatched junction bases: 16. The germline V gene encodes CDR1 LGHNA and CDR2 YNFKEQ. The CDR3 is 16 residues long. The CDR3 here is CASAEGSGRWRETQYF. DNA for the CDR3: TGTGCCAGCGCCGAGGGCAGCGGGAGATGGAGGGAGACCCAGTACTTC.

The chain employs TRBV7-9 and TRBJ1-6, with no clear D. The CDR3 extends over 14 amino acids. Germline V gene sequence: CDR1 SEHNR, CDR2 FQNEAQ (reference sequence). The V gene lost 5 bases and the J gene lost 10 bases, with 15 bases spanning the gap. CDR3 amino acids: CASSVIGRRSPLHF. DNA for the CDR3: TGTGCCAGCAGCGTGATAGGGAGAAGATCACCCCTCCACTTT. Full variable domain (rest looked up from reference TRBV7-9 and TRBJ1-6): DTGVSQNPRHKITKRGQNVTFRCDPISEHNRLYWYRQTLGQGPEFLTYFQNEAQLEKSRLLSDRFSAERPKGSFSTLEIQRTEQGDSAMYLCASSVIGRRSPLHFGNGTRLTVT.

In this sample, this clonotype turned up a few times. The chain couples TRBV15 to TRBJ2-3; 8 positions agree with TRBD2. V gave up 6 bases and J gave up 3 bases; unmatched junction bases: 8. Germline values: CDR1 LNHNV, CDR2 YYDKDF (reference sequence). The CDR3 covers 15 residues. CDR3 DNA: TGTGCCACCAGGGCGACTAGCGCGAGTACAGATACGCAGTATTTT. Amino acids: CATRATSASTDTQYF.

V is TRBV6-2 or TRBV6-3 and J is TRBJ2-1; no reliable D call. Germline V gives CDR1 MNHEY, CDR2 SVGEGT. Trimming took off 6 bases at V and 0 bases at J, with 9 bases between the two ends. The CDR3 length is 14 residues. The chain's CDR3 is CASRGPSSYNEQFF. The CDR3 nucleotides read TGTGCCAGCAGGGGCCCGAGCTCCTACAATGAGCAGTTCTTC.

This clonotype was found a few times. The chain combines TRBV6-1 with TRBJ2-6, with 8 bases matching TRBD1. V was clipped by 6 bases and J by 0 bases; unmatched bases: 4. Germline CDR1 reads MNHNS; CDR2 reads SASEGT. The CDR3 contains 16 residues. CDR3 protein: CASRRDRGSGANVLTF. As DNA, the CDR3 is TGTGCCAGCAGGAGAGACAGGGGCTCTGGGGCCAACGTCCTGACTTTC.

This clonotype was observed a handful of times. The rearrangement uses TRBV20-1 and TRBJ1-5; 9 nucleotides agree with TRBD1. The germline CDR1 and CDR2 sequences are DFQATT and SNEGSKA (reference sequence). The CDR3 runs to 14 residues. Trimming took 6 bases from V and 4 from J; bases not matched to a gene: 7. CDR3 in DNA: TGCAGTGCCCATGCCGGGACAGGGAATCAGCCCCAGCATTTT. Its protein product is CSAHAGTGNQPQHF.

This clonotype was seen more than once but under ten times. The rearrangement joins TRBV12-3 or TRBV12-4 to TRBJ2-7, with 9 bases that match TRBD1. The CDR3 length is 16 residues. V lost 5 bases and J lost 1; bases outside the gene matches: 9. CDR3 DNA sequence: TGTGCCAGCAGTCGAACGACAGGGGGGGGATCCTACGAGCAGTACTTC. Translated: CASSRTTGGGSYEQYF.

In its sample, this clonotype was seen many times. This chain joins TRBV4-3 and TRBJ1-5; no reliable D call. In germline, CDR1 is LGHNA, CDR2 YSLEER. This CDR3 comprises 13 residues. The V and J ends lost 0 bases and 5 bases respectively, with 5 bases between them. The CDR3 coding sequence is TGCGCCAGCAGCCAAGATCTGCATCAGCCCCAGCATTTT. It yields the protein CASSQDLHQPQHF.

Ten or more counts support this clonotype. V is TRBV6-6 and J is TRBJ1-1; D possibly corresponds to TRBD1 (6 bases). The germline V and J ends were trimmed by 6 bases and 4 bases, with 12 bases remaining between them. This CDR3 comprises 13 residues. Germline loops: CDR1 MNHNY, CDR2 SVGAGI (reference sequence). In DNA, the CDR3 is TGTGCCAGCAGCACCACCAGGGGCACTGAAGCTTTCTTT. Its translation: CASSTTRGTEAFF.

This clonotype was counted many times. The genes are TRBV10-3 and TRBJ1-1, with TRBD1 identical over 9 bases. The V and J ends lost 4 bases and 1 base, in that order; junction bases with no gene match: 10. The germline V gene encodes CDR1 ENHRY and CDR2 SYGVKD. This CDR3 is 17 amino acids long. CDR3 bases: TGTGCCATCAGTGTGGGACAGGGAAGATTTTCGAACACTGAAGCTTTCTTT. Translating gives CAISVGQGRFSNTEAFF.

Turning to this clonotype: Sequence at one end of the junction differs from germline and may be a read error. The V and J genes are TRBV10-3 and TRBJ2-1; no definite D call. The germline V gene has CDR1 ENHRY and CDR2 SYGVKD. The CDR3 is 13 amino acids. CDR3 region: CAISESRYNGQFF. CDR3 DNA sequence: TGTGCCATCAGTGAGTCGAGGTACAATGGGCAGTTCTTC.

This clonotype was picked up a small number of times. This chain connects TRBV4-3 to TRBJ1-4, with TRBD1 as a possible D gene (6 bases). The length of the CDR3 is 15 residues. V was trimmed by 2 bases and J by 7 bases, leaving 14 bases between them. Germline assignment: CDR1 LGHNA and CDR2 YSLEER. The CDR3 nucleotides read TGCGCCAGCAGCCAATGGTGGGGGGCCGGTGAAAAACTGTTTTTT. Residues: CASSQWWGAGEKLFF.

J is TRBJ2-5 and V is TRBV10-3; either TRBD1 or TRBD2 may fit D (5 bases each). This CDR3 region has 14 residues. Trimming removed 10 bases from V and 7 bases from J, with 22 bases in between. The germline V gene encodes CDR1 ENHRY and CDR2 SYGVKD. CDR3 bases: TGTGCCACCAGCCGGGACCCCCAGATGCCGACCCAGTACTTC. As protein: CATSRDPQMPTQYF.

This clonotype was seen at least ten times. This chain connects TRBV20-1 to TRBJ2-1; D is perhaps TRBD1 (7 bases). Looked up from germline, CDR1 is DFQATT and CDR2 is SNEGSKA (reference sequence). The CDR3 is made up of 13 amino acids. For the CDR3, the DNA is TGCAGCTCAACCCCAGGGGGGTTGAATGAGCAGTTCTTC. Protein product: CSSTPGGLNEQFF.

This clonotype occurred many times. The chain carries TRBV6-2 or TRBV6-3 and TRBJ2-5; D call uncertain. V dropped 5 bases and J dropped 2 bases, with 6 bases sitting between them. The CDR3 is 12 residues long. Per the germline V gene, CDR1 is MNHEY and CDR2 is SVGEGT. CDR3 sequence: CASSEQQETQYF. The CDR3, as DNA: TGTGCCAGCAGTGAGCAGCAAGAGACCCAGTACTTC.